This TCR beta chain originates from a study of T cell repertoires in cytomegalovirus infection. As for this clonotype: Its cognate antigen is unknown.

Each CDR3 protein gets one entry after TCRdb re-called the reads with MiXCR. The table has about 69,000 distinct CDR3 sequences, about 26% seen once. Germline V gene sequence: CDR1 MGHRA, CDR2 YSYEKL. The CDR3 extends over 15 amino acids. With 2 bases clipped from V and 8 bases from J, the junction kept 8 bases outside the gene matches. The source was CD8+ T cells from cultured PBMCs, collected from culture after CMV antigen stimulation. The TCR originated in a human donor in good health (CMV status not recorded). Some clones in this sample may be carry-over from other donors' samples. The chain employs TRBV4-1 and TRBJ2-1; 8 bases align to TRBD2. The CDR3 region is CASSQSGSGGDEQFF. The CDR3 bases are TGCGCCAGCAGCCAAAGCGGGTCGGGAGGGGATGAGCAGTTCTTC.